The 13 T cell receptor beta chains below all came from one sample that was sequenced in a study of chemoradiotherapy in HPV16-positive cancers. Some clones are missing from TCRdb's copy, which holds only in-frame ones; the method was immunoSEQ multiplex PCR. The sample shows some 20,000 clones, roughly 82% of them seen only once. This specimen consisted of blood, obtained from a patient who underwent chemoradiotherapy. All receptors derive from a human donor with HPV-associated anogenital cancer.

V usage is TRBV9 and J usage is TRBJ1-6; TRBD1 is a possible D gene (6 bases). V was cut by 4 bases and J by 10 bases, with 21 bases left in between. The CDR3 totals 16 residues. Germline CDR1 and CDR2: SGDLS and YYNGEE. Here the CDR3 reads CASSPQQGRGASPLHF. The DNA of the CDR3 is TGTGCCAGCAGCCCCCAACAGGGCAGGGGAGCCTCACCCCTCCACTTT.

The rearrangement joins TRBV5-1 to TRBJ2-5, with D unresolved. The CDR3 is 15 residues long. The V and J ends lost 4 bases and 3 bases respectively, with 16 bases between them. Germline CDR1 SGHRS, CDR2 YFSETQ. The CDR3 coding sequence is TGCGCCAGCAGCGGCCAGACCCAGGCGGAAGAGACCCAGTACTTC. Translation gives CASSGQTQAEETQYF.

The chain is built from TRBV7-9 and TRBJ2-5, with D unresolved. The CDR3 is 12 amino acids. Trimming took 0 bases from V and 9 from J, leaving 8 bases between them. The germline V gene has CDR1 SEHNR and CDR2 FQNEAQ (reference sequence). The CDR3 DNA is TGTGCCAGCAGCTTAGCGCCGGAGTCCCAGTACTTC. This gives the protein CASSLAPESQYF.

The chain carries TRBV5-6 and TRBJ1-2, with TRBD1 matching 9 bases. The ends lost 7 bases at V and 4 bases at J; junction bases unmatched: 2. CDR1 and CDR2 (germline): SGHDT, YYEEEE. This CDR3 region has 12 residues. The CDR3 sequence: CASGTGSYGYTF. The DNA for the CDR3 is TGTGCCAGCGGGACAGGGTCCTATGGCTACACCTTC. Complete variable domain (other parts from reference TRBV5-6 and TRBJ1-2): DAGVTQSPTHLIKTRGQQVTLRCSPKSGHDTVSWYQQALGQGPQFIFQYYEEEERQRGNFPDRFSGHQFPNYSSELNVNALLLGDSALYLCASGTGSYGYTFGSGTRLTVV.

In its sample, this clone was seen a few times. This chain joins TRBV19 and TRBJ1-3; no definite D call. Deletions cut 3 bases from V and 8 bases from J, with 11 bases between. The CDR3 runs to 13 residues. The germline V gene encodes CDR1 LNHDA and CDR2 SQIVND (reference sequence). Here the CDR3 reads CASSMGGTDTIYF. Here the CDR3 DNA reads TGTGCCAGTAGTATGGGCGGAACGGACACCATATATTTT.

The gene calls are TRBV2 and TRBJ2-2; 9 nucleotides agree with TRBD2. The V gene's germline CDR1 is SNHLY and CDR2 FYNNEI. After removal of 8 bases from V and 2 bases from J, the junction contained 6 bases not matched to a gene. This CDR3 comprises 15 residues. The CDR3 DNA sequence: TGTGCCAGCTTAGCGGGGGCGCAAAACACCGGGGAGCTGTTTTTT. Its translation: CASLAGAQNTGELFF.

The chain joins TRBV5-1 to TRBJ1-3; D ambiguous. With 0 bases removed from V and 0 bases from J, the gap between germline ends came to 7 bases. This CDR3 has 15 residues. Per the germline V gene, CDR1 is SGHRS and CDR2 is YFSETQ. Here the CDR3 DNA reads TGCGCCAGCAGCTTGGGCGGAGTCTCTGGAAACACCATATATTTT. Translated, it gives CASSLGGVSGNTIYF.

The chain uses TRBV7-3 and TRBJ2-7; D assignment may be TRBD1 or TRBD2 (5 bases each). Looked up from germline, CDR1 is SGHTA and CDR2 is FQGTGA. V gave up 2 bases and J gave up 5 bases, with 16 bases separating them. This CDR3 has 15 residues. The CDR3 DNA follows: TGTGCCAGCAGCTTAGCCTCCGGGGCAACCCACGAGCAGTACTTC. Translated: CASSLASGATHEQYF.

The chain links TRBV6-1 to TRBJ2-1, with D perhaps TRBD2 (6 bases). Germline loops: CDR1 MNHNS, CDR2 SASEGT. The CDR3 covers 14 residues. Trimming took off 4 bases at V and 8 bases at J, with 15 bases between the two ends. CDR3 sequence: CASSGRRDAYEQFF. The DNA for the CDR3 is TGTGCCAGCAGTGGCCGGAGGGACGCATATGAGCAGTTCTTC.

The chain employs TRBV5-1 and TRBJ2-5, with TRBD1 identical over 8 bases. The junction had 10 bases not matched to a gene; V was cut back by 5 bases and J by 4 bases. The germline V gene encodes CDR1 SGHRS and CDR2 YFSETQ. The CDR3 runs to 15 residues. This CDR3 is CASSFGPGGRETQYF. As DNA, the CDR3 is TGCGCCAGCAGTTTCGGTCCAGGGGGCCGAGAGACCCAGTACTTC.

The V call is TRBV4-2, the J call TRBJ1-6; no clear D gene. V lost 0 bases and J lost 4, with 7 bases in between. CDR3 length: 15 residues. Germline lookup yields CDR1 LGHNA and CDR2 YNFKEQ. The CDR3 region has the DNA TGTGCCAGCAGCCAAGAAAAGAATTATAATTCACCCCTCCACTTT. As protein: CASSQEKNYNSPLHF.

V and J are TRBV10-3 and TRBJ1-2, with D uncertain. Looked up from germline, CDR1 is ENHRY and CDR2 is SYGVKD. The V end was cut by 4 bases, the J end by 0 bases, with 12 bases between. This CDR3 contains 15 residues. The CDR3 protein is CAISVRDPTNYGYTF. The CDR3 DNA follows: TGTGCCATCAGTGTAAGGGATCCGACTAACTATGGCTACACCTTC.

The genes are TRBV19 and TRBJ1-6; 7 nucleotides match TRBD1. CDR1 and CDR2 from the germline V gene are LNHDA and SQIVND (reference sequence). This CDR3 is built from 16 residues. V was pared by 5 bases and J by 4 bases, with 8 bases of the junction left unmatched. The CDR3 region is CASSPTTGYYNSPLHF. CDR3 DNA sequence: TGTGCCAGTAGTCCAACGACAGGGTATTATAATTCACCCCTCCACTTT.